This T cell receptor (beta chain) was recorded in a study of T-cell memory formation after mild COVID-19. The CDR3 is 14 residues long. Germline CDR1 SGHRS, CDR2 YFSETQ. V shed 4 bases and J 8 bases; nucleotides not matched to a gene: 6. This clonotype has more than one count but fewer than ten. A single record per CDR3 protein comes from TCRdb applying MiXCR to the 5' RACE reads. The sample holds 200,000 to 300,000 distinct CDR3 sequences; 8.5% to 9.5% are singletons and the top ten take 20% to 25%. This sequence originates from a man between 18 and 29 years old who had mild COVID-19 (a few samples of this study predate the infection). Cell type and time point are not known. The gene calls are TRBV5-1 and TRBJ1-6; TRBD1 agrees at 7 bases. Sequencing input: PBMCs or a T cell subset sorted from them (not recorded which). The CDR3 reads CASSRQGLYSPLHF. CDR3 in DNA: TGCGCCAGCAGCCGACAGGGTTTGTATTCACCCCTCCACTTT.